The T cell receptor (beta chain) described here comes from a study of cytomegalovirus exposure and HLA in healthy donors. This clone was detected once. Its antigen is unknown. V was clipped by 4 bases and J by 7 bases; unmatched bases: 11. The CDR3 is made up of 16 amino acids. CDR1 and CDR2 from the germline V gene are SGHRS and YFSETQ. Study outcomes and limitations: There were a few CMV-associated chains whose specificity for CMV antigens was confirmed in vitro. A later analysis revealed that TCR association rates differed between HLA loci, peaking at DRB1 and bottoming out at HLA-C. For most subjects, TCR beta sequences were reported to predict HLA-A and HLA-B alleles with accuracy.

Researchers ran the PCR with 60 Vbeta and 13 Jbeta primers. Only in-frame clones appear in the TCRdb table, and some are missing; sequencing was by immunoSEQ multiplex PCR. The sample holds approximately 120,000 clones, over 60% seen once. This clonotype was sampled from a female donor in good health and CMV-seronegative. V gene TRBV5-1 combines with J gene TRBJ2-2; 9 nucleotides agree with TRBD1. The sample consisted of PBMCs. The CDR3 nucleotides read TGCGCCAGCAGCCGGAAAGGGGACAGGGTTGACGGGGAGCTGTTTTTT. It is translated as CASSRKGDRVDGELFF.